These T cell receptor beta chains were read from a single sample in a study of blood T cell repertoires in COVID-19. The assay was immunoSEQ multiplex PCR, and TCRdb's table has in-frame clones only and misses some. The table includes fewer than 650,000 clones, roughly 91% detected once. The sequenced sample consisted of peripheral blood. These receptor sequences come from a woman aged 50 to 60 with COVID-19, enrolled during active disease. CDR3s include the opening cysteine and the closing phenylalanine or tryptophan. The D gene is left open where the match is weak. Expanded clones are given a class, and other clones once, few, many or no size at all.

abundance: once; d_gene: TRBD1; v_gene: TRBV5-8; j_gene: TRBJ2-3; CDR3aa: CASSLGTGGSNTQYF; CDR3nt: TGTGCCAGCAGCTTGGGGACAGGGGGCTCAAATACGCAGTATTTT
abundance: .; d_gene: TRBD1; v_gene: TRBV9; j_gene: TRBJ1-2; CDR3aa: CASSEPTDRDLKSYTF; CDR3nt: TGTGCCAGCAGCGAGCCCACGGACAGGGACCTCAAGAGCTACACCTTC
abundance: few; d_gene: .; v_gene: TRBV6-5; j_gene: TRBJ1-4; CDR3aa: CASRPRVYYEKLFF; CDR3nt: TGTGCCAGCAGACCCAGGGTCTACTATGAAAAACTGTTTTTT
abundance: .; d_gene: .; v_gene: TRBV5-6; j_gene: TRBJ1-4; CDR3aa: CASSAVPHKLFF; CDR3nt: TGTGCCAGCAGCGCGGTCCCCCACAAACTGTTTTTT
abundance: .; d_gene: TRBD1; v_gene: TRBV19; j_gene: TRBJ1-6; CDR3aa: CASSTWTGGSYNSPLHF; CDR3nt: TGTGCCAGTAGTACGTGGACAGGGGGCTCCTATAATTCACCCCTCCACTTT
abundance: .; d_gene: .; v_gene: TRBV29-1; j_gene: TRBJ1-1; CDR3aa: CSVSSQIYTEAFF; CDR3nt: TGCAGCGTTAGTTCCCAGATTTACACTGAAGCTTTCTTT
abundance: .; d_gene: TRBD2; v_gene: TRBV25-1; j_gene: TRBJ2-3; CDR3aa: CASSALAGETDTQYF; CDR3nt: TGTGCCAGCAGTGCCCTAGCGGGGGAGACAGATACGCAGTATTTT
abundance: .; d_gene: .; v_gene: TRBV3-1/TRBV3-2; j_gene: TRBJ1-2; CDR3aa: CASSQWSREGYTF; CDR3nt: TGTGCCAGCAGCCAATGGTCGAGGGAAGGCTACACCTTC
abundance: .; d_gene: .; v_gene: TRBV24-1; j_gene: TRBJ2-3; CDR3aa: CATSDGSTATDTQYF; CDR3nt: TGTGCCACCAGTGATGGAAGCACAGCCACAGATACGCAGTATTTT
abundance: .; d_gene: .; v_gene: TRBV6-5; j_gene: TRBJ2-7; CDR3aa: CASSYRGGGLYEQYF; CDR3nt: TGTGCCAGCAGTTATAGGGGCGGGGGCCTGTACGAGCAGTACTTC
abundance: .; d_gene: .; v_gene: TRBV3-1/TRBV3-2; j_gene: TRBJ1-3; CDR3aa: CASSPRQSGNTIYF; CDR3nt: TGTGCCAGCAGCCCTAGACAGTCTGGAAACACCATATATTTT
abundance: .; d_gene: .; v_gene: TRBV20-1; j_gene: TRBJ1-1; CDR3aa: CSGRVNTEAFF; CDR3nt: TGCAGTGGACGGGTGAACACTGAAGCTTTCTTT
abundance: .; d_gene: TRBD1; v_gene: TRBV6-6; j_gene: TRBJ2-7; CDR3aa: CASGDGTGIYEQYF; CDR3nt: TGTGCCAGCGGCGACGGGACAGGGATATACGAGCAGTACTTC
abundance: .; d_gene: .; v_gene: TRBV28; j_gene: TRBJ1-5; CDR3aa: CASSLYRGSNQPQHF; CDR3nt: TGTGCCAGCAGTTTATATCGGGGGAGCAATCAGCCCCAGCATTTT
abundance: .; d_gene: TRBD1; v_gene: TRBV7-2; j_gene: TRBJ2-5; CDR3aa: CASSSRTGGETQYF; CDR3nt: TGTGCCAGCAGCTCACGGACAGGTGGAGAGACCCAGTACTTC
abundance: once; d_gene: .; v_gene: TRBV27; j_gene: TRBJ1-1; CDR3aa: CASGFLLGVTEAFF; CDR3nt: TGTGCCAGCGGGTTCTTACTCGGGGTCACTGAAGCTTTCTTT
abundance: .; d_gene: TRBD1; v_gene: TRBV6-5; j_gene: TRBJ1-1; CDR3aa: CASSYSNRGDTEAFF; CDR3nt: TGTGCCAGCAGTTACTCGAACAGGGGGGACACTGAAGCTTTCTTT
abundance: .; d_gene: TRBD1; v_gene: TRBV19; j_gene: TRBJ1-1; CDR3aa: CASSQDRGRGSEAFF; CDR3nt: TGTGCCAGTAGTCAAGACAGGGGAAGAGGATCTGAAGCTTTCTTT
abundance: .; d_gene: .; v_gene: TRBV2; j_gene: TRBJ1-2; CDR3aa: CASLLRGPDGYTF; CDR3nt: TGTGCCAGCCTCTTAAGGGGTCCCGATGGCTACACCTTC
abundance: .; d_gene: .; v_gene: TRBV13; j_gene: TRBJ1-2; CDR3aa: CASSLRGSGYGYTF; CDR3nt: TGTGCCAGCAGCCTGAGGGGGTCCGGCTATGGCTACACCTTC
abundance: few; d_gene: TRBD1; v_gene: TRBV6-4; j_gene: TRBJ1-2; CDR3aa: CASSDKGARGYTF; CDR3nt: TGTGCCAGCAGTGACAAGGGGGCGCGGGGCTACACCTTC
abundance: .; d_gene: .; v_gene: TRBV30; j_gene: TRBJ1-1; CDR3aa: CAWSVRGDTEAFF; CDR3nt: TGTGCCTGGAGTGTACGGGGGGACACTGAAGCTTTCTTT
abundance: .; d_gene: TRBD1; v_gene: TRBV11-1; j_gene: TRBJ2-3; CDR3aa: CASSPGTGLHSAQYF; CDR3nt: TGTGCCAGCAGCCCCGGGACAGGGCTTCATAGTGCGCAGTATTTT
abundance: few; d_gene: .; v_gene: TRBV21-1; j_gene: TRBJ2-3; CDR3aa: CASSNLRREGQYF; CDR3nt: TGTGCCAGCAGCAATCTTCGGCGGGAGGGGCAGTATTTT
abundance: .; d_gene: TRBD1; v_gene: TRBV9; j_gene: TRBJ1-2; CDR3aa: CASSPDSGGTSYGYTF; CDR3nt: TGTGCCAGCAGCCCCGACTCAGGGGGAACAAGCTATGGCTACACCTTC
abundance: .; d_gene: .; v_gene: TRBV11-2; j_gene: TRBJ2-3; CDR3aa: CASNGKGTPDTQYF; CDR3nt: TGTGCCAGCAACGGTAAAGGGACTCCAGATACGCAGTATTTT
abundance: .; d_gene: .; v_gene: TRBV2; j_gene: TRBJ1-1; CDR3aa: CASREGTFF; CDR3nt: TGTGCCAGCAGGGAGGGGACTTTCTTT
abundance: .; d_gene: .; v_gene: TRBV5-1; j_gene: TRBJ2-7; CDR3aa: CASSLSTGPTYEQYF; CDR3nt: TGCGCCAGCAGCTTGTCCACAGGGCCGACCTACGAGCAGTACTTC
abundance: once; d_gene: TRBD2; v_gene: TRBV11-2; j_gene: TRBJ2-3; CDR3aa: CASSENPGLAGGTDTQYF; CDR3nt: TGTGCCAGCAGCGAAAACCCGGGACTAGCGGGGGGTACAGATACGCAGTATTTT
abundance: once; d_gene: TRBD2; v_gene: TRBV3-1/TRBV3-2; j_gene: TRBJ2-4; CDR3aa: CASSQDLAGGNIQYF; CDR3nt: TGTGCCAGCAGCCAAGATTTAGCGGGGGGAAACATTCAGTACTTC
abundance: .; d_gene: .; v_gene: TRBV11-2; j_gene: TRBJ1-1; CDR3aa: CASSLGQIEAFF; CDR3nt: TGTGCCAGCAGCCTTGGACAGATTGAAGCTTTCTTT
abundance: .; d_gene: .; v_gene: TRBV27; j_gene: TRBJ1-2; CDR3aa: CASSPRRGGNYGYTF; CDR3nt: TGTGCCAGCAGTCCCCGACGGGGTGGGAACTATGGCTACACCTTC
abundance: .; d_gene: TRBD1; v_gene: TRBV18; j_gene: TRBJ2-2; CDR3aa: CASSPDREYGELFF; CDR3nt: TGTGCCAGCTCACCGGACAGGGAGTACGGGGAGCTGTTTTTT
abundance: .; d_gene: .; v_gene: TRBV6-5; j_gene: TRBJ1-2; CDR3aa: CASSYSGGSYTF; CDR3nt: TGTGCCAGCAGTTACTCCGGGGGTAGCTACACCTTC
abundance: .; d_gene: TRBD2; v_gene: TRBV7-2; j_gene: TRBJ2-7; CDR3aa: CASSSTSGGTYEQYF; CDR3nt: TGTGCCAGCAGCAGTACTAGCGGGGGTACCTACGAGCAGTACTTC
abundance: .; d_gene: TRBD1; v_gene: TRBV19; j_gene: TRBJ1-3; CDR3aa: CASKTSGQEPGNTIYF; CDR3nt: TGTGCCAGTAAGACTTCAGGACAGGAGCCTGGAAACACCATATATTTT
abundance: .; d_gene: .; v_gene: TRBV24-1; j_gene: TRBJ2-2; CDR3aa: CATSDFAESGTGELFF; CDR3nt: TGTGCCACCAGTGATTTTGCAGAATCGGGGACCGGGGAGCTGTTTTTT
abundance: .; d_gene: TRBD1; v_gene: TRBV7-3; j_gene: TRBJ2-7; CDR3aa: CASIQGAWEQYF; CDR3nt: TGTGCCAGCATACAGGGGGCATGGGAGCAGTACTTC
abundance: .; d_gene: TRBD1; v_gene: TRBV19; j_gene: TRBJ1-1; CDR3aa: CASSTDRGNTEAFF; CDR3nt: TGTGCCAGTAGTACCGACAGGGGAAACACTGAAGCTTTCTTT
abundance: .; d_gene: .; v_gene: TRBV5-4; j_gene: TRBJ1-2; CDR3aa: CASSLWDIYLRDYGYTF; CDR3nt: TGTGCCAGCAGCTTGTGGGACATCTACTTGAGGGACTATGGCTACACCTTC
abundance: .; d_gene: .; v_gene: TRBV5-6; j_gene: TRBJ1-1; CDR3aa: CASRQGSGTEAFF; CDR3nt: TGTGCCTCGAGGCAGGGCTCGGGCACTGAAGCTTTCTTT
abundance: once; d_gene: .; v_gene: TRBV7-9; j_gene: TRBJ2-1; CDR3aa: CASSPTRSYNEQFF; CDR3nt: TGTGCCAGCAGTCCCACTAGAAGCTACAATGAGCAGTTCTTC
abundance: .; d_gene: .; v_gene: TRBV7-8; j_gene: TRBJ1-4; CDR3aa: CASSSPGLGEKLFF; CDR3nt: TGTGCCAGCAGCTCACCGGGTTTGGGTGAAAAACTGTTTTTT
abundance: .; d_gene: .; v_gene: TRBV13; j_gene: TRBJ2-6; CDR3aa: CASSLAGYGANVLTF; CDR3nt: TGTGCCAGCAGCTTAGCAGGGTATGGGGCCAACGTCCTGACTTTC
abundance: .; d_gene: TRBD2; v_gene: TRBV20-1; j_gene: TRBJ2-5; CDR3aa: CSASRLAGGVQETQYF; CDR3nt: TGCAGTGCTAGTCGACTAGCGGGGGGAGTCCAAGAGACCCAGTACTTC
abundance: .; d_gene: .; v_gene: TRBV3-1/TRBV3-2; j_gene: TRBJ2-1; CDR3aa: CASRFTRDLINEQFF; CDR3nt: TGTGCCAGCAGATTCACCCGGGATCTCATCAATGAGCAGTTCTTC
abundance: .; d_gene: .; v_gene: TRBV30; j_gene: TRBJ1-5; CDR3aa: CAWSLAGQPQHF; CDR3nt: TGTGCCTGGAGTTTGGCCGGGCAGCCCCAGCATTTT
abundance: .; d_gene: .; v_gene: TRBV6-1; j_gene: TRBJ1-1; CDR3aa: CASSGAGGGHSSTEAFF; CDR3nt: TGTGCCAGCAGTGGTGCAGGCGGGGGGCATTCGAGCACTGAAGCTTTCTTT
abundance: .; d_gene: .; v_gene: TRBV5-1; j_gene: TRBJ1-2; CDR3aa: CASSPSGGPDYGYTF; CDR3nt: TGCGCCAGCAGCCCATCCGGGGGGCCCGACTATGGCTACACCTTC
abundance: .; d_gene: TRBD2; v_gene: TRBV19; j_gene: TRBJ2-3; CDR3aa: CASSGSSGGAAYTQYF; CDR3nt: TGTGCCAGTAGTGGATCTAGCGGGGGGGCTGCTTATACGCAGTATTTT
abundance: .; d_gene: .; v_gene: TRBV2; j_gene: TRBJ1-5; CDR3aa: CASSRNQIDQPQHF; CDR3nt: TGTGCCAGCAGTCGAAACCAGATCGATCAGCCCCAGCATTTT